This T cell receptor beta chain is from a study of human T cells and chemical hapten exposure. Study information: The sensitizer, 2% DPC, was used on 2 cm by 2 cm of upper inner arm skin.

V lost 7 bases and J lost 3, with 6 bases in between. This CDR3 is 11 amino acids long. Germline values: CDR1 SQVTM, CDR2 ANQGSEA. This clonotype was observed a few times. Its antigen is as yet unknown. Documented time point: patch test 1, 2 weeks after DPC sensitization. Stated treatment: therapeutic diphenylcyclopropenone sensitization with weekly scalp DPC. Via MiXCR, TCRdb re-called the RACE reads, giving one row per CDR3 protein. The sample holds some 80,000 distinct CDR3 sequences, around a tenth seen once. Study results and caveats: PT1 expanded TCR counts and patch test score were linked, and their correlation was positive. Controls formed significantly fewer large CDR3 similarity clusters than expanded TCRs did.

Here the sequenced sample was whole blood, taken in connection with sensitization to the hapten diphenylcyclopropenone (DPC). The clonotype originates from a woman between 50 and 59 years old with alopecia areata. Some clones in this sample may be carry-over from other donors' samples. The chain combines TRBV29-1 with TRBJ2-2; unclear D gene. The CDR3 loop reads CSGGDTGELFF. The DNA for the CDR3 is TGCAGCGGTGGAGACACCGGGGAGCTGTTTTTT.